These T cell receptor beta chains were read from a single sample in a study of shared clonotypes between healthy human individuals. The repertoire was sequenced with immunoSEQ multiplex PCR; TCRdb's copy has only in-frame clones and lacks some. Of some 2,000,000 clones in the sample, around 96% were seen once. The material sequenced was naive CD8+ T cells sorted from blood. Every receptor here comes from a man aged 18 to 29 in good health. CDR3s include the opening cysteine and the closing phenylalanine or tryptophan. D genes are given only for firm matches.

>TRBV4-1|TRBJ2-7|-
CASSQVQSGEQYF
TGCGCCAGCAGCCAAGTACAAAGCGGGGAGCAGTACTTC
>TRBV29-1|TRBJ1-3|-
CSVVGSNTIYF
TGCAGCGTTGTAGGGTCTAACACCATATATTTT
>TRBV2|TRBJ1-2|-
CASNRGERDYGYTF
TGTGCCAGCAACCGTGGGGAAAGGGACTATGGCTACACCTTC
>TRBV6-5|TRBJ2-2|-
CASSYSTLAGELFF
TGTGCCAGCAGTTACTCGACACTAGCCGGGGAGCTGTTTTTT
>TRBV15|TRBJ2-3|TRBD2
CATSRLRTSGSTQYF
TGTGCCACCAGCAGACTCCGGACTAGCGGGAGTACGCAGTATTTT
>TRBV4-1|TRBJ1-2|-
CASSHIAQGTGYTF
TGCGCCAGCAGCCACATTGCGCAGGGTACGGGCTACACCTTC
>TRBV11-2|TRBJ2-7|TRBD2
CASSWGGSYEQYF
TGTGCCAGCAGCTGGGGGGGCTCCTACGAGCAGTACTTC
>TRBV7-9|TRBJ2-5|-
CASSLAQGETQYF
TGTGCCAGCAGCTTAGCACAGGGAGAGACCCAGTACTTC
>TRBV4-2|TRBJ2-5|TRBD2
CASSQEAAGGWETQYF
TGTGCCAGCAGCCAAGAGGCAGCGGGGGGGTGGGAGACCCAGTACTTC
>TRBV7-9|TRBJ1-1|-
CASSLALWGAEAFF
TGTGCCAGCAGCTTAGCGCTGTGGGGCGCTGAAGCTTTCTTT
>TRBV5-6|TRBJ2-5|-
CASSFSQGALGTQYF
TGTGCCAGCAGCTTCTCCCAGGGAGCACTTGGGACCCAGTACTTC
>TRBV7-9|TRBJ2-7|-
CASSFGPTDEQYF
TGTGCCAGCAGCTTCGGGCCGACGGACGAGCAGTACTTC